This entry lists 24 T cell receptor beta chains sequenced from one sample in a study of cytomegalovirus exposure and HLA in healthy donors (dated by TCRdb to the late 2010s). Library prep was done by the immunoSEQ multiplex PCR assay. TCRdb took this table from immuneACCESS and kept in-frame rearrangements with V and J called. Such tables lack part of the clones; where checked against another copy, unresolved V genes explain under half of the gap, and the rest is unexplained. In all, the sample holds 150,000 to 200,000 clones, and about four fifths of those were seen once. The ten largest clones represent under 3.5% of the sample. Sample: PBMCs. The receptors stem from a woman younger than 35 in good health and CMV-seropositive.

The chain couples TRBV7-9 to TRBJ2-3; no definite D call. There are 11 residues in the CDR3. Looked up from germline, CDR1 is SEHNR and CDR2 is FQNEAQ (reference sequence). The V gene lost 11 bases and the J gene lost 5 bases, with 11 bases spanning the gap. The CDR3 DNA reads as TGTGCCTCCCTTTCGGGAGATACGCAGTATTTT. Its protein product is CASLSGDTQYF.

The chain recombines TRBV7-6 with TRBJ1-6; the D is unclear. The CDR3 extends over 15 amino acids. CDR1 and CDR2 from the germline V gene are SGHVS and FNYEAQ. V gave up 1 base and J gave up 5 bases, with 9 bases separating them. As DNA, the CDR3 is TGTGCCAGCAGCTTAGACACAGCAAATAATTCACCCCTCCACTTT. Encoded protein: CASSLDTANNSPLHF.

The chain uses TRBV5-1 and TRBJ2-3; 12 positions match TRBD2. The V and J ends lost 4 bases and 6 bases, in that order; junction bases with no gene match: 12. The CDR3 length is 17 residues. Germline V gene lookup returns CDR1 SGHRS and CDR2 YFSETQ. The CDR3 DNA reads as TGCGCCAGCAGCAAAAGGACTAGCGGGGCTGCTCCTGATACGCAGTATTTT. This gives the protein CASSKRTSGAAPDTQYF.

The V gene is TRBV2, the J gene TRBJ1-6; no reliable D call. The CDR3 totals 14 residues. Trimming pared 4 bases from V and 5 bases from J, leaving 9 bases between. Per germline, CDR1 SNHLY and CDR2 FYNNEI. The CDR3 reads CASSVTPDNSPLHF. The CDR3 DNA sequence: TGTGCCAGCAGTGTTACACCCGATAATTCACCCCTCCACTTT.

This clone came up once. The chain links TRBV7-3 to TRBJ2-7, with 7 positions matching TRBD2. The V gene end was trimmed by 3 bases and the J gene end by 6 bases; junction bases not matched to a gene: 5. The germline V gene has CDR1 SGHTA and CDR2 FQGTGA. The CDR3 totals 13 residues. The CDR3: CASSLGWEGEQYF. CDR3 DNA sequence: TGTGCCAGCAGCTTGGGTTGGGAGGGCGAGCAGTACTTC.

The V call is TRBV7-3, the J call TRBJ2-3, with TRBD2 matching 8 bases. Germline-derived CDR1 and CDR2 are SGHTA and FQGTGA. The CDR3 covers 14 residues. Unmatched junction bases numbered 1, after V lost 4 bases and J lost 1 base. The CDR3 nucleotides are TGTGCCAGCAGCTCAGCGGGGGGCACAGATACGCAGTATTTT. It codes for CASSSAGGTDTQYF.

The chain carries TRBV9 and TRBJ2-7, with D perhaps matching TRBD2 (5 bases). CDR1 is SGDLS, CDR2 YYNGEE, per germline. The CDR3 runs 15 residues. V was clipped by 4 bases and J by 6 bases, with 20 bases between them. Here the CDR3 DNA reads TGTGCCAGCAGCCTTGAAGGCTTATCGGGGTCCGAGCAGTACTTC. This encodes CASSLEGLSGSEQYF. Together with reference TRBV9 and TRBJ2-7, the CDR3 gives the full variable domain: DSGVTQTPKHLITATGQRVTLRCSPRSGDLSVYWYQQSLDQGLQFLIQYYNGEERAKGNILERFSAQQFPDLHSELNLSSLELGDSALYFCASSLEGLSGSEQYFGPGTRLTVT.

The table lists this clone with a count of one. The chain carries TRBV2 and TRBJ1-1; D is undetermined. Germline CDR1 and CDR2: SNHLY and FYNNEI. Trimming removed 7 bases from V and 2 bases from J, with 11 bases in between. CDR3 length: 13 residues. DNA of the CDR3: TGTGCCAGCATTTACGAGACTAACACTGAAGCTTTCTTT. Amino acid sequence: CASIYETNTEAFF.

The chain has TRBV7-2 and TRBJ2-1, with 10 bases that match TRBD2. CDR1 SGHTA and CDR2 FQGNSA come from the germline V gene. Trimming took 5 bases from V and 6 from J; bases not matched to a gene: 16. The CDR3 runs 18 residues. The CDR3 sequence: CASSRTLAGAPVGNEQFF. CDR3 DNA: TGTGCCAGCAGCCGAACCCTAGCGGGGGCCCCTGTGGGCAATGAGCAGTTCTTC.

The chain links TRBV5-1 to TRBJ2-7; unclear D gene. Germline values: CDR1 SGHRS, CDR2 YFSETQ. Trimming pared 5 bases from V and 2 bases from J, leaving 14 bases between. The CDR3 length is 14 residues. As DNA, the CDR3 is TGCGCCAGCAGAGAGAGAACCCCGGCCTACGAGCAGTACTTC. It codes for CASRERTPAYEQYF.

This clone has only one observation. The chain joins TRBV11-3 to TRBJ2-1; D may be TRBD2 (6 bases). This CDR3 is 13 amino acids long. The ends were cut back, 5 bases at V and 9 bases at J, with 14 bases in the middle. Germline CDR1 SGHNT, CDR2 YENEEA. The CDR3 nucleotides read TGTGCCAGCAGCGGGGGGTCGAGTCCTGAGCAGTTCTTC. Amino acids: CASSGGSSPEQFF.

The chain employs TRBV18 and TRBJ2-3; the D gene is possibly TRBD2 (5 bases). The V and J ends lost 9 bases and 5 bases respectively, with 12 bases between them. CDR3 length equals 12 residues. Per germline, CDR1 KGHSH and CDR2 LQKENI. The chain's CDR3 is CASEGTGDTQYF. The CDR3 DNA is TGTGCCAGTGAGGGTACGGGAGATACGCAGTATTTT.

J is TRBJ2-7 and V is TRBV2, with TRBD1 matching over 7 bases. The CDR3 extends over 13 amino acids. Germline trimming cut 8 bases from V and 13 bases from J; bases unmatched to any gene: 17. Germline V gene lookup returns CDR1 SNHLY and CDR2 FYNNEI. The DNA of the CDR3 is TGTGCCAGCGGATTTTTTCCGACAGGGCTGGATTACTTC. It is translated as CASGFFPTGLDYF. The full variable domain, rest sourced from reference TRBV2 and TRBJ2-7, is EPEVTQTPSHQVTQMGQEVILRCVPISNHLYFYWYRQILGQKVEFLVSFYNNEISEKSEIFDDQFSVERPDGSNFTLKIRSTKLEDSAMYFCASGFFPTGLDYFGPGTRLTVT.

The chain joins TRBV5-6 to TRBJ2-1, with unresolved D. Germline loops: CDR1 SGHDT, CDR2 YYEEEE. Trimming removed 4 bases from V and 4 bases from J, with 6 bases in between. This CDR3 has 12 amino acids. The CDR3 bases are TGTGCCAGCAGCCCAGGATACAATGAGCAGTTCTTC. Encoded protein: CASSPGYNEQFF.

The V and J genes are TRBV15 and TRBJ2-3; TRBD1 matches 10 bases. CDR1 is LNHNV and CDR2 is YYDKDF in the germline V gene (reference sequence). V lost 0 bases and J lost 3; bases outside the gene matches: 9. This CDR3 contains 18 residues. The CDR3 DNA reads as TGTGCCACCAGCAGAGATCCCCCCGGACAGGGGGTAACAGATACGCAGTATTTT. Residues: CATSRDPPGQGVTDTQYF.

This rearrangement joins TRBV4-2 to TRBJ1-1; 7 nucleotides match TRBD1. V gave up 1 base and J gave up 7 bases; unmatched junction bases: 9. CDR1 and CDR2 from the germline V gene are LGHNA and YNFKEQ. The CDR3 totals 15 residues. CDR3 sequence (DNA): TGTGCCAGCAGCCAAGGAGGTTGGACAGGAAGTGAAGCTTTCTTT. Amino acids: CASSQGGWTGSEAFF.

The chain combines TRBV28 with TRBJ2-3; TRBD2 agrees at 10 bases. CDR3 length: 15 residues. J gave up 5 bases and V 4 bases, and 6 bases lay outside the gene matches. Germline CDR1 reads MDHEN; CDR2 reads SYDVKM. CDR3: CASSSPSGGEDTQYF. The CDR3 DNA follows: TGTGCCAGCAGTTCGCCTAGCGGGGGCGAAGATACGCAGTATTTT.

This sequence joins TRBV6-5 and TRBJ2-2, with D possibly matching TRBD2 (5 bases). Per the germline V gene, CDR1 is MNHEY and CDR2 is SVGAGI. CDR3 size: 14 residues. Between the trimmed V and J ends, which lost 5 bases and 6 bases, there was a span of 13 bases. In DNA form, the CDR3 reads TGTGCCAGCAGTGGGAGTGGGGTCCCCGGGGAGCTGTTTTTT. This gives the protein CASSGSGVPGELFF.

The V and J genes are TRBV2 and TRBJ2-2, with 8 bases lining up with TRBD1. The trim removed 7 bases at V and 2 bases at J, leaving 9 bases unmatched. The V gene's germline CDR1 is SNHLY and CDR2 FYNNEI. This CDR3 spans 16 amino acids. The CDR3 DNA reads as TGTGCCAGCAAAGGACAGGGCCCTAAAAACACCGGGGAGCTGTTTTTT. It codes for CASKGQGPKNTGELFF.

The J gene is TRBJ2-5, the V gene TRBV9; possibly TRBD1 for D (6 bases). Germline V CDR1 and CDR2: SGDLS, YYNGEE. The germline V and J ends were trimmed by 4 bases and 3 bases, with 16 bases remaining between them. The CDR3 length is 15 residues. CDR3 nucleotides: TGTGCCAGCAGCCCCAACCCGGACAGAAAAGAGACCCAGTACTTC. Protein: CASSPNPDRKETQYF.

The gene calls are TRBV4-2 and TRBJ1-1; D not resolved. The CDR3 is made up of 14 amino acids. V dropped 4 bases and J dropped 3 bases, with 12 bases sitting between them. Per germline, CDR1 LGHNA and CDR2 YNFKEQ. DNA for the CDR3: TGTGCCAGCAGCCCCCCTCGAGAGGACACTGAAGCTTTCTTT. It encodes CASSPPREDTEAFF.

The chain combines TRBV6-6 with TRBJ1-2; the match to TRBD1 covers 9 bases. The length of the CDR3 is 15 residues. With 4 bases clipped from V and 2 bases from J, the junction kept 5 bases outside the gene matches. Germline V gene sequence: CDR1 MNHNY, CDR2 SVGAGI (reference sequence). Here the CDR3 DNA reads TGTGCCAGCAGTTTGACAGGGGGTGGGAACTATGGCTACACCTTC. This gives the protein CASSLTGGGNYGYTF.

The CDR3 DNA reads TGTGCCAGCAGTCCCCCGGACAGGGAGGGGAATGAGCAGTTCTTC. Translated, it gives CASSPPDREGNEQFF. J is TRBJ2-1 and V is TRBV27; the D gene is possibly TRBD1 (8 bases). This CDR3 contains 15 residues. V gave up 5 bases and J gave up 7 bases, with 18 bases separating them. Per germline, CDR1 MNHEY and CDR2 SMNVEV (reference sequence).

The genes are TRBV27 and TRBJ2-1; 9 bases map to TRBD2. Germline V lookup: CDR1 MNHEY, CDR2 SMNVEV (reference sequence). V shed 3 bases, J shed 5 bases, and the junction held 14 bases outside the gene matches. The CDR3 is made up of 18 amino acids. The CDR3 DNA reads TGTGCCAGCAGTTTCTCCCCGTGGAATAGCGGGGGTAACAATGAGCAGTTCTTC. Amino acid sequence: CASSFSPWNSGGNNEQFF.